The sample holds a few counts of the clone carrying this TCR beta chain. Methods used by the authors: Cell counts per sample came from amplifying reference gene primers. Sequencing was performed with immunoSEQ multiplex PCR; in TCRdb, only in-frame clones are kept and a portion is missing. Clonal size and the V and J genes are those of that table, whereas D and trimming came from the DNA. This sample yields about 83,000 clones, of which 87% are seen a single time; around 3% belongs to the top ten. This entry belongs to a study of blood T cell repertoires in COVID-19. Across the whole study: T cells, B-cell-depleted T cells, or PBMCs provided the cDNA or gDNA that served as material.

The CDR3 runs 16 residues. Germline loops: CDR1 GTSNPN, CDR2 SVGIG (reference sequence). V was cut by 4 bases and J by 0 bases, with 13 bases left in between. The sequenced sample consisted of peripheral blood. The V and J genes are TRBV30 and TRBJ1-6; tentatively, D is TRBD1 (5 bases). The receptor's source is a woman between 45 and 60 years old with active or convalescent COVID-19. CDR3 amino acids: CAWKMLQGSYNSPLHF. The CDR3 nucleotides read TGTGCCTGGAAAATGCTCCAGGGCTCCTATAATTCACCCCTCCACTTT.